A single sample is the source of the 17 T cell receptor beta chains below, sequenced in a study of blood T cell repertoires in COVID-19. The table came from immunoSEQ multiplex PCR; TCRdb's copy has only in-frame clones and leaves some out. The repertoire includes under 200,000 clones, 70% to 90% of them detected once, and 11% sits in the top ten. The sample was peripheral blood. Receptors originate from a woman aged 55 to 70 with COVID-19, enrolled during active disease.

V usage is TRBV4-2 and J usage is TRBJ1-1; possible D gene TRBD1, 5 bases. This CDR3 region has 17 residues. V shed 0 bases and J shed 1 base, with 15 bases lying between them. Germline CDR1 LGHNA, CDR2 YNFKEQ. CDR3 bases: TGTGCCAGCAGCCAAGATCCGTGGCGGGGGTGGAACACTGAAGCTTTCTTT. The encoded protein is CASSQDPWRGWNTEAFF.

CDR3: CASSQLTRGRETQYF. CDR3 bases: TGCGCCAGCAGCCAGCTCACCAGGGGGCGAGAGACCCAGTACTTC. The chain combines TRBV4-3 with TRBJ2-5; 8 positions agree with TRBD1. Germline lookup yields CDR1 LGHNA and CDR2 YSLEER. J lost 4 bases, V lost 3 bases, and 7 bases had no gene match. The CDR3 has 15 residues.

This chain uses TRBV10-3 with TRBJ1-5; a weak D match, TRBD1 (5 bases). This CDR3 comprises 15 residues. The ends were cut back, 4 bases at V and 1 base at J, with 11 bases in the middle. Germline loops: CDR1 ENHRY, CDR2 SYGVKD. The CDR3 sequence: CAISGGGDSNQPQHF. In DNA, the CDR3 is TGTGCCATCAGTGGTGGGGGGGACAGCAATCAGCCCCAGCATTTT.

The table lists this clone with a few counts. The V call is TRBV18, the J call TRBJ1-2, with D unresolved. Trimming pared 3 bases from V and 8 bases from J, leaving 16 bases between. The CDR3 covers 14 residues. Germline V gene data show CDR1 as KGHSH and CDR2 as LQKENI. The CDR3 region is CASSPFAQFVGYTF. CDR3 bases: TGTGCCAGCTCACCCTTCGCCCAGTTTGTGGGCTACACCTTC.

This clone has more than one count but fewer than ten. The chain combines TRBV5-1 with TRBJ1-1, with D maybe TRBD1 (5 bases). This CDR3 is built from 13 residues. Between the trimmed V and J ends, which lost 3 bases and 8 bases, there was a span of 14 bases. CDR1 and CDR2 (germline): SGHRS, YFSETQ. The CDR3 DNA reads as TGCGCCAGCAGCTCGAGACAGAACCGAGAAGCTTTCTTT. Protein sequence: CASSSRQNREAFF.

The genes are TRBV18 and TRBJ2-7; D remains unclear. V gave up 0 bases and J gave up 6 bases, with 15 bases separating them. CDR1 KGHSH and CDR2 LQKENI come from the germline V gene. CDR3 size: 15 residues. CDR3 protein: CASSPPTRQPSEQYF. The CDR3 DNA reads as TGTGCCAGCTCACCACCGACACGGCAGCCGAGCGAGCAGTACTTC.

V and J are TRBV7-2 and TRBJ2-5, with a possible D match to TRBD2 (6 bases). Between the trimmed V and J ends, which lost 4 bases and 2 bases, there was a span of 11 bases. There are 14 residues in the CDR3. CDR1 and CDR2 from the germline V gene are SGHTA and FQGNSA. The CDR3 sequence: CASSYAGSQETQYF. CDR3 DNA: TGTGCCAGCAGCTACGCGGGATCTCAAGAGACCCAGTACTTC. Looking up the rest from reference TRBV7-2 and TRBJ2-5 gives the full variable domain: GAGVSQSPSNKVTEKGKDVELRCDPISGHTALYWYRQSLGQGLEFLIYFQGNSAPDKSGLPSDRFSAERTGGSVSTLTIQRTQQEDSAVYLCASSYAGSQETQYFGPGTRLLVL.

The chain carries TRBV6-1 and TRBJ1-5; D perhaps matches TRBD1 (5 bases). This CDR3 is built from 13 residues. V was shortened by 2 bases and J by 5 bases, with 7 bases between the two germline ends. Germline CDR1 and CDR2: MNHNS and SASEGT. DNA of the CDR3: TGTGCCAGCAGTGAAAGGGGTCATCAGCCCCAGCATTTT. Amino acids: CASSERGHQPQHF.

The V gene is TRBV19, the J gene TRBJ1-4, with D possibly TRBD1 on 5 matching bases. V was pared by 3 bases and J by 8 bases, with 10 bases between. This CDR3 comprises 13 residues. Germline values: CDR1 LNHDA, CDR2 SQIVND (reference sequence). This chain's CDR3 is CASSMGRGEKLFF. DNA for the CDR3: TGTGCCAGTAGTATGGGGAGGGGAGAAAAACTGTTTTTT.

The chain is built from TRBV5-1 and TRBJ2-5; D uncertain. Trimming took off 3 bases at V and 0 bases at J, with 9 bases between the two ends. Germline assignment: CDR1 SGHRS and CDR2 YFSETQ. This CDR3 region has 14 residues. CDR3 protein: CASSYVHYQETQYF. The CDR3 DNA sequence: TGCGCCAGCAGCTATGTCCACTACCAAGAGACCCAGTACTTC.

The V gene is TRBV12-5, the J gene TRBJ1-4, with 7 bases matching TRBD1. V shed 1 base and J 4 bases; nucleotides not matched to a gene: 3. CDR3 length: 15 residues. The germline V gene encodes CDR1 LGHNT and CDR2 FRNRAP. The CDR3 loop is CASGLGQGDNEKLFF. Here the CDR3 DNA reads TGTGCTAGTGGTTTGGGACAGGGAGATAATGAAAAACTGTTTTTT.

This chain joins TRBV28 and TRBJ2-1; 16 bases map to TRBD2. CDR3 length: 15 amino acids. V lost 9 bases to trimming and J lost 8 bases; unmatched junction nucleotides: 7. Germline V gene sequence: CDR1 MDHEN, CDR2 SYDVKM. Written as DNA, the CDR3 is TGTGCCAGTTCCCTGGGACTAGCGGGAGGGGATGAGCAGTTCTTC. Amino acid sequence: CASSLGLAGGDEQFF.

As DNA, the CDR3 is TGTGCCAGCTCACCAAAAGCAACAGGGAGAGGGCTAGCGGGAGGGCCAGACTACGAGCAGTACTTC. It yields the protein CASSPKATGRGLAGGPDYEQYF. The chain links TRBV18 to TRBJ2-7, with TRBD2 matching over 12 bases. V lost 2 bases, J lost 3 bases, and 23 bases stayed unmatched. The CDR3 totals 22 residues. Germline CDR1 and CDR2: KGHSH and LQKENI. The full variable domain, its missing parts supplied by reference TRBV18 and TRBJ2-7, is NAGVMQNPRHLVRRRGQEARLRCSPMKGHSHVYWYRQLPEEGLKFMVYLQKENIIDESGMPKERFSAEFPKEGPSILRIQQVVRGDSAAYFCASSPKATGRGLAGGPDYEQYFGPGTRLTVT.

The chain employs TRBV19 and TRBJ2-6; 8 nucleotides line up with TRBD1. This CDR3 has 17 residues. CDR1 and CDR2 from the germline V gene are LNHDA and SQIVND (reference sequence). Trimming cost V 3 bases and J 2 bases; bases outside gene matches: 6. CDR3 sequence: CASSISAGGTGANVLTF. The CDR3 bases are TGTGCCAGTAGTATCTCGGCAGGGGGCACTGGGGCCAACGTCCTGACTTTC. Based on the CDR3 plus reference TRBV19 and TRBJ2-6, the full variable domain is DGGITQSPKYLFRKEGQNVTLSCEQNLNHDAMYWYRQDPGQGLRLIYYSQIVNDFQKGDIAEGYSVSREKKESFPLTVTSAQKNPTAFYLCASSISAGGTGANVLTFGAGSRLTVL.

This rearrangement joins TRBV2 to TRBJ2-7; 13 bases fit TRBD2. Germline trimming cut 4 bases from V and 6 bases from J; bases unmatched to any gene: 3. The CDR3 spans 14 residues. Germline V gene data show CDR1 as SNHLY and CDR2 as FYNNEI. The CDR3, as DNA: TGTGCCAGCAGTGTAGGGACTAGCGGGACCGAGCAGTACTTC. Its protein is CASSVGTSGTEQYF.

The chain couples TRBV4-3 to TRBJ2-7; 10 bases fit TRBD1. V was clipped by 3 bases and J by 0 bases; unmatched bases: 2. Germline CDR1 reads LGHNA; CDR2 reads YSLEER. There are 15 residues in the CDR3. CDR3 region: CASSQRTGGSYEQYF. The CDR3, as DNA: TGCGCCAGCAGCCAGAGGACAGGGGGCTCCTACGAGCAGTACTTC.

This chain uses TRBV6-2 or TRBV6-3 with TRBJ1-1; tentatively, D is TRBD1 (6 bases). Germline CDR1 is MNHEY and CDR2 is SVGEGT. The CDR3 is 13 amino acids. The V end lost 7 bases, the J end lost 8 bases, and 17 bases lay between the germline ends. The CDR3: CASTYRHREEAFF. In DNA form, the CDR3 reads TGTGCCAGCACTTATCGGCACAGGGAGGAAGCTTTCTTT.